This T cell receptor (beta chain) was sequenced during a study of T cell changes during pregnancy in multiple sclerosis. V dropped 0 bases and J dropped 8 bases, with 13 bases sitting between them. This CDR3 spans 14 amino acids. Germline CDR1 and CDR2: MGHRA and YSYEKL. The assay was immunoSEQ multiplex PCR, and TCRdb's table has in-frame clones only and misses some. This sample carries roughly 40,000 clones, approximately 90% of them seen once, and the ten largest clones take under 0.9%. This specimen was CD4+ T cells from peripheral blood mononuclear cells, taken after pregnancy. The origin of this receptor is a female donor with multiple sclerosis, enrolled in a pregnancy study. The chain carries TRBV4-1 and TRBJ1-2, with TRBD1 as a possible D gene (5 bases). CDR3 amino acids: CASSQDGQGKGYTF. The DNA for the CDR3 is TGCGCCAGCAGCCAAGATGGCCAGGGAAAAGGCTACACCTTC.